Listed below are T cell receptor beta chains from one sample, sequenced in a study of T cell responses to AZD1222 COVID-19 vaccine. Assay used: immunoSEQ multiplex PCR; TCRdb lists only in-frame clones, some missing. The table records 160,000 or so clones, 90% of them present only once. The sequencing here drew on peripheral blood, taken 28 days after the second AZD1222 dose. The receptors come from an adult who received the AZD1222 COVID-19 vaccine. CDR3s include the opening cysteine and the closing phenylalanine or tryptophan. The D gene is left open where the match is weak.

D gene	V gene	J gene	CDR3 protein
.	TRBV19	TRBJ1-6	CASSRQTTYNSPLHF
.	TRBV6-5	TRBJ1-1	CASSPREANTEAFF
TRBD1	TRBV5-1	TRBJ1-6	CASSLTGQGFGSPLHF
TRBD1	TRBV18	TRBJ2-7	CASSRDRDNEQYF
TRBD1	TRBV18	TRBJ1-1	CASSPLDRGHGAFF
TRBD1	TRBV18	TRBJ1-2	CASSPKTGPRVGGYTF
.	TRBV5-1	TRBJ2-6	CASSSGSGANVLTF
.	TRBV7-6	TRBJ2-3	CASGPRTSDAYTQYF
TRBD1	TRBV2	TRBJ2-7	CASTRDRGYEQYF
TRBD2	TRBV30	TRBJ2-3	CAWSPGRGGPDTQYF
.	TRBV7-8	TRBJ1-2	CASSLVAQLGGGPNYGYTF
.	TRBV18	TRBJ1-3	CASSSRGPGNTIYF
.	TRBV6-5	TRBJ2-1	CASSYRIPYNEQFF
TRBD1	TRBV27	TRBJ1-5	CASSLWGTGPKSNQPQHF
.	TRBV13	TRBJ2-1	CASSLGGNYNEQFF
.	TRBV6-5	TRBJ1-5	CASSYTEGGQPQHF
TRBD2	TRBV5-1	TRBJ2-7	CASSLVALAGENEQYF
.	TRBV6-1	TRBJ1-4	CASSGLGGLRKEKLFF
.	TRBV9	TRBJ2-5	CASSVGQGQWETQYF
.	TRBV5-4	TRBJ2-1	CASSWPRDTPTSNEQFF
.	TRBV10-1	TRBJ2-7	CASSDSLSSLEQYF
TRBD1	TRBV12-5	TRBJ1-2	CASGSGQVDGYTF
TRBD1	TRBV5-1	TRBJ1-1	CASRLQGANTEAFF
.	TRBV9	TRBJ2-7	CASSVGGSSYEQYF
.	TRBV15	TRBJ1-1	CATSGRGREAFF
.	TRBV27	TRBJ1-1	CASSLGRLNTEAFF
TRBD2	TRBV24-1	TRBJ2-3	CATSASGGRTDTQYF
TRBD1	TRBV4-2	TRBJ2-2	CASSHSPGQITGELFF
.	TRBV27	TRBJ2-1	CASSRIPTPNNEQFF
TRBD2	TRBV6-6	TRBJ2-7	CASSPPRGTSGRKGYEQYF
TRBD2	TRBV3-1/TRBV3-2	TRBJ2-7	CASSQRTSPAYEQYF
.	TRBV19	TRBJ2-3	CASTLDLTSTDTQYF
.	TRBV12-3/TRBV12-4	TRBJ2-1	CASSLSGNEQFF
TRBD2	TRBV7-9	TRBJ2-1	CASSLAGGPGNEQFF
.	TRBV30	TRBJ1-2	CAWSVLGAWGYTF
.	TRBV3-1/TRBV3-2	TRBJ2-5	CASSQDSLLQETQYF
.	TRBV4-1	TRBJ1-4	CASSPPEGEATNEKLFF
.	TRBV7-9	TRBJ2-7	CASSLGSDSSYEQYF
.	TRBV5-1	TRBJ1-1	CASSLVVAAEAFF
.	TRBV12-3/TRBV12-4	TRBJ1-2	CASTPRDAYTF
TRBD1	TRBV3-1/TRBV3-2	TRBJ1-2	CASSKRTGGAVGGYTF
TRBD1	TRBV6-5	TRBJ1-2	CASSYSGTGYSGYTF
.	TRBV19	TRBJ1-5	CASSLEGNSNQPQHF
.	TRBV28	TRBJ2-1	CASSLWESLPPEQFF
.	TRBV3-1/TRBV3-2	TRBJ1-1	CASSQGTVAEAFF
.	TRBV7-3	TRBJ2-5	CASSLTLVETQYF
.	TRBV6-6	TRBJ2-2	CASSPQGTGELFF
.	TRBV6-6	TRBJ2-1	CASSYRGGHEQFF
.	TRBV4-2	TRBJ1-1	CASSHNRVMNTEAFF
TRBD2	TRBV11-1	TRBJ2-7	CASSLVASGNYEQYF
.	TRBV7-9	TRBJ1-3	CASSLSGSRNTIYF
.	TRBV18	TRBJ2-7	CASSAGGRAYEQYF
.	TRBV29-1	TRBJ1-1	CSGTRLGTEAFF
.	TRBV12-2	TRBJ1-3	CASRLPVRDRGNGSGNTIYF
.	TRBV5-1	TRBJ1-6	CASSLRRGENSPLHF
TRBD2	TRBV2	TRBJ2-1	CASFFGGSNEQFF
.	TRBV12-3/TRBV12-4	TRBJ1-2	CASSLFHYGYTF
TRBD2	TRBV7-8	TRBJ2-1	CASSSGLGVNEQFF
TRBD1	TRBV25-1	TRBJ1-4	CASGLQGAGEKLFF